This entry concerns a single T cell receptor beta chain. This specimen comes from a study of blood T cell repertoires in COVID-19. At the level of the study: Acute and convalescent COVID-19 samples came from the United States, Italy and Spain.

TCRdb keeps only in-frame clones here, not all; method: immunoSEQ multiplex PCR. The sample contains 150,000 to 200,000 clones, roughly nine tenths of which appear only once. Germline V gene data show CDR1 as SGHAT and CDR2 as FQNNGV. The CDR3 consists of 14 residues. The J segment lost 2 bases and the V segment lost 1 base, leaving 2 bases of the junction unmatched. The source of this sequence is a man between 60 and 70 years old with active or convalescent COVID-19. Sequenced: peripheral blood. The chain links TRBV11-2 to TRBJ2-7; 7 nucleotides line up with TRBD1. The CDR3 bases are TGTGCCAGCAGCTTAGGTGACAGGGCCTACGAGCAGTACTTC. Protein product: CASSLGDRAYEQYF.